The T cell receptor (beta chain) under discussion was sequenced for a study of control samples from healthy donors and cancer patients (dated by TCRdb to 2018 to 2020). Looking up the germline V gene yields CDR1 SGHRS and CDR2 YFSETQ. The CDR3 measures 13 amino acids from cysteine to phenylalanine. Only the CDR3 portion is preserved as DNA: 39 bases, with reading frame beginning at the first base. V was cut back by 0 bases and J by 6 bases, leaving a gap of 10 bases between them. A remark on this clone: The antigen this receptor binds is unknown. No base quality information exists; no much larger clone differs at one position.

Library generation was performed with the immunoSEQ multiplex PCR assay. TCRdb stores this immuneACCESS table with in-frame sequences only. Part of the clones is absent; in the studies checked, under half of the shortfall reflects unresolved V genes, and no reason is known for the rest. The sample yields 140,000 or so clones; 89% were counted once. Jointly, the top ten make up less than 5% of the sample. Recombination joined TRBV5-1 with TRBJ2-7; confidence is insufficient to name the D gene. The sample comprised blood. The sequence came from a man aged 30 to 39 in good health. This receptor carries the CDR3 CASSLGERAEQYF. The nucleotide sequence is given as TGCGCCAGCAGCTTGGGGGAAAGGGCCGAGCAGTACTTC.